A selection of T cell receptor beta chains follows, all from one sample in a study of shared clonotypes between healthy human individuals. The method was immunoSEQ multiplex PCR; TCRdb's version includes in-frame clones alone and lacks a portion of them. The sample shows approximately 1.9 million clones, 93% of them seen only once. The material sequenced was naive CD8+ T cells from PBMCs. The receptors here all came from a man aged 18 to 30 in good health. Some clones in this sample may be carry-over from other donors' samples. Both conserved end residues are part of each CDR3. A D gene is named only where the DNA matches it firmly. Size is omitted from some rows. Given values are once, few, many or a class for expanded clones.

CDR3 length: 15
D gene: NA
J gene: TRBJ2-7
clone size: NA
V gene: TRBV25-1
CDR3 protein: CASSAQPGATYEQYF
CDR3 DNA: TGTGCCAGCAGTGCGCAACCGGGAGCGACCTACGAGCAGTACTTC

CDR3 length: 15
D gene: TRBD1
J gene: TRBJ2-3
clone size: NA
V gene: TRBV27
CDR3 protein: CASSFRDRVTDTQYF
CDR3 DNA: TGTGCCAGCAGTTTCCGGGACAGAGTCACAGATACGCAGTATTTT

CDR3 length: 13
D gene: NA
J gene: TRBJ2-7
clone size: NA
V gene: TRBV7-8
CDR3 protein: CASSLKGNHEQYF
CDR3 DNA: TGTGCCAGCAGCTTAAAGGGAAACCACGAGCAGTACTTC

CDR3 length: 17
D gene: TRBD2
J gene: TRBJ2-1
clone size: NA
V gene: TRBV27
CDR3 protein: CASSFVGIAGLYNEQFF
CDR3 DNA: TGTGCCAGCAGTTTCGTCGGGATAGCGGGACTCTACAATGAGCAGTTCTTC

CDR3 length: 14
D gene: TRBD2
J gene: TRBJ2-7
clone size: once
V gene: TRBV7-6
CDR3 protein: CARWSSGRTYEQYF
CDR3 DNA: TGTGCGAGATGGTCTAGCGGGCGTACCTACGAGCAGTACTTC

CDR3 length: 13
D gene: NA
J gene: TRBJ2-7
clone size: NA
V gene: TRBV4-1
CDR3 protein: CASGGRGSYEQYF
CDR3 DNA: TGCGCCTCCGGGGGGCGGGGATCCTACGAGCAGTACTTC

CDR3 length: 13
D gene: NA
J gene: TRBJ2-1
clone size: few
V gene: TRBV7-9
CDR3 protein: CASSLVKRDEQFF
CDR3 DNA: TGTGCCAGCAGTTTGGTAAAGCGGGATGAGCAGTTCTTC

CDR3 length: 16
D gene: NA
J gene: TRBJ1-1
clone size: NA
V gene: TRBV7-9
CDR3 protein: CASSLDLRAVGTEAFF
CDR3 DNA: TGTGCCAGCAGCTTAGATTTGCGGGCCGTTGGCACTGAAGCTTTCTTT

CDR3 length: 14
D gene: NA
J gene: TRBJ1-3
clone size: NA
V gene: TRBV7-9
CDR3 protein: CAVPTGIGGNTIYF
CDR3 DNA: TGTGCCGTCCCGACGGGAATTGGGGGAAACACCATATATTTT

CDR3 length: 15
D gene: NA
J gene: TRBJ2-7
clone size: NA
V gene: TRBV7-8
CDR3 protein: CASSLAPDRTYEQYF
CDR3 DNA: TGTGCCAGCAGCTTAGCTCCAGACAGGACCTACGAGCAGTACTTC

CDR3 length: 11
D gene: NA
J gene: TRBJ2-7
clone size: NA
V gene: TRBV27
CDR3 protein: CASGPGYEQYF
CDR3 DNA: TGTGCCAGCGGACCCGGTTACGAGCAGTACTTC

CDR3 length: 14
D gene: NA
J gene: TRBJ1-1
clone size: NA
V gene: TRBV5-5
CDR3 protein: CASSLEVGGTEAFF
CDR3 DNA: TGTGCCAGCAGCCTGGAGGTAGGGGGTACTGAAGCTTTCTTT

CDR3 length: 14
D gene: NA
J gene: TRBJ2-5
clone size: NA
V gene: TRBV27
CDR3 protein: CASSLRASSETQYF
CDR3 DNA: TGTGCCAGCAGTTTACGGGCGAGTTCTGAGACCCAGTACTTC

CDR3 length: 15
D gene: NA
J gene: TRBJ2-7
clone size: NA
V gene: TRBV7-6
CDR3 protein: CASSLGAGYSYEQYF
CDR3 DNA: TGTGCCAGCAGCTTAGGAGCGGGCTACTCCTACGAGCAGTACTTC

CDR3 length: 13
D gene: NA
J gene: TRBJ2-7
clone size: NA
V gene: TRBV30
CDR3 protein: CAWSTGAGIEQYF
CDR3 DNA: TGTGCCTGGAGCACGGGGGCTGGGATCGAGCAGTACTTC

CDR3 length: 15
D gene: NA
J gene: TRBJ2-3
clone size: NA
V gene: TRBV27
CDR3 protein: CASSLRTGSTDTQYF
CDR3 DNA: TGTGCCAGCAGTTTAAGAACAGGCAGCACAGATACGCAGTATTTT

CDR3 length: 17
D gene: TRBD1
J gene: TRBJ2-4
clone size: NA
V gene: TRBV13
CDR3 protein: CASSPSDGGQGAHIQYF
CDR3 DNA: TGTGCCAGCAGCCCCTCGGACGGGGGACAGGGGGCACACATTCAGTACTTC

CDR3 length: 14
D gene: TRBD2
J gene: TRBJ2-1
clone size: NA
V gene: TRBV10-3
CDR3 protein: CAISSAGANNEQFF
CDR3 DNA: TGTGCCATCAGTTCAGCGGGAGCTAATAATGAGCAGTTCTTC

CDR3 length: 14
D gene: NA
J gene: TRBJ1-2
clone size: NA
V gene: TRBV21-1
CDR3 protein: CASSKDTTNYGYTF
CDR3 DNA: TGTGCCAGCAGCAAGGACACCACTAACTATGGCTACACCTTC

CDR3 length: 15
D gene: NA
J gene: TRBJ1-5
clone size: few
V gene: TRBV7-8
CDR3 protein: CASSLGGLGNQPQHF
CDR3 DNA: TGTGCCAGCAGCTTAGGGGGACTTGGCAATCAGCCCCAGCATTTT

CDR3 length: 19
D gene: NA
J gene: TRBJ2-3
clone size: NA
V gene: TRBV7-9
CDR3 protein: CASSPLSAGVTGFPDTQYF
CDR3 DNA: TGTGCCAGCAGCCCCCTAAGCGCCGGAGTAACGGGATTCCCAGATACGCAGTATTTT

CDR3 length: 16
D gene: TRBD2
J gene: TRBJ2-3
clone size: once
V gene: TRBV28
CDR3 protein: CASSGTSDEGIDTQYF
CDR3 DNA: TGTGCCAGCAGTGGGACTAGCGATGAGGGGATAGATACGCAGTATTTT

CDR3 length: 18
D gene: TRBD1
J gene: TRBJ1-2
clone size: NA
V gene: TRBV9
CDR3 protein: CASSVDGPGGDFNYGYTF
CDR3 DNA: TGTGCCAGCAGCGTAGATGGCCCAGGGGGCGATTTTAACTATGGCTACACCTTC

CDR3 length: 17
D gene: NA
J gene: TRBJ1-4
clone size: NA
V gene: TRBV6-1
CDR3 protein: CASSELGLSATNEKLFF
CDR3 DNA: TGTGCCAGCAGTGAATTAGGGCTTTCTGCAACTAATGAAAAACTGTTTTTT

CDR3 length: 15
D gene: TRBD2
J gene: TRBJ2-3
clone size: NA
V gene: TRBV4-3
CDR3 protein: CASSQDQGGLAGPYF
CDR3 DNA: TGCGCCAGCAGCCAAGATCAGGGAGGACTAGCGGGTCCGTATTTT

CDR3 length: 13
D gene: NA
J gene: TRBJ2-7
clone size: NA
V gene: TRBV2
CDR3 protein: CASSEPGNSEQYF
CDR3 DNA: TGTGCCAGCAGTGAACCAGGGAACTCCGAGCAGTACTTC

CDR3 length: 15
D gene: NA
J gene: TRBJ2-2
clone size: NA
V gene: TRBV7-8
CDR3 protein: CASSLRIGDTGELFF
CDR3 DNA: TGTGCCAGCAGCTTGAGGATAGGCGACACCGGGGAGCTGTTTTTT

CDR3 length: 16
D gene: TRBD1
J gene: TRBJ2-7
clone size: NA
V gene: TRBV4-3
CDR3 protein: CASSQEIVGTVYEQYF
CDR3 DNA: TGCGCCAGCAGCCAAGAAATAGTGGGGACAGTTTACGAGCAGTACTTC

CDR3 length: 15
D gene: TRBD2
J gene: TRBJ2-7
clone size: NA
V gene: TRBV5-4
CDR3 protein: CASSPDLAASYEQYF
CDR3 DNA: TGTGCCAGCAGCCCCGACCTAGCGGCCTCCTACGAGCAGTACTTC

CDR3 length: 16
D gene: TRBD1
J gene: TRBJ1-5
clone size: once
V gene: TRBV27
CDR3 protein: CASSPSQGVSNQPQHF
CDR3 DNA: TGTGCCAGCAGCCCAAGTCAGGGGGTAAGCAATCAGCCCCAGCATTTT

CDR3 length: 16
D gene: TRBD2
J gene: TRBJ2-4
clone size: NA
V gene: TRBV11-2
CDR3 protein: CASSPSTSGPVDIQYF
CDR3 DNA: TGTGCCAGCAGCCCATCGACTAGCGGACCGGTAGACATTCAGTACTTC

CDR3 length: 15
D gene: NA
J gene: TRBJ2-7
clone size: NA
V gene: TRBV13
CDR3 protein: CASSLGRSASREQYF
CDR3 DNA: TGTGCCAGCAGCTTAGGTCGAAGCGCGAGTCGCGAGCAGTACTTC

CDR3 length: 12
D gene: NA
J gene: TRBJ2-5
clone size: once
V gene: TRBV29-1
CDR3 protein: CSGKTGPKEQYF
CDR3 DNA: TGCAGCGGTAAGACAGGCCCTAAAGAGCAGTACTTC

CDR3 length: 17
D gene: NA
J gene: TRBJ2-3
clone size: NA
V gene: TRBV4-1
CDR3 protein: CASSQEYGRVVTDTQYF
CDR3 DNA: TGCGCCAGCAGCCAAGAGTATGGGAGAGTCGTCACAGATACGCAGTATTTT

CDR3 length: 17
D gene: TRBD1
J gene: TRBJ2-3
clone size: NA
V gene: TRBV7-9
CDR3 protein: CASSLVPGQGLRDTQYF
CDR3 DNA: TGTGCCAGCAGCTTAGTCCCGGGACAGGGACTTAGAGATACGCAGTATTTT

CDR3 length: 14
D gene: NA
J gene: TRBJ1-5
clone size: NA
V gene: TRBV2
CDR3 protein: CASSADRSNQPQHF
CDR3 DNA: TGTGCCAGCAGTGCAGACCGTAGCAATCAGCCCCAGCATTTT

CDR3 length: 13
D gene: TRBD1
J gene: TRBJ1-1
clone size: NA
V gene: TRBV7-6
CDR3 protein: CASSSQGGPEAFF
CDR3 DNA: TGTGCCAGCAGCTCACAGGGGGGTCCTGAAGCTTTCTTT

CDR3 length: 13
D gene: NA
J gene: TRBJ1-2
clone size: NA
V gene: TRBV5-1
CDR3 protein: CASSFGVGYGYTF
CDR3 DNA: TGCGCCAGCAGCTTTGGCGTCGGGTATGGCTACACCTTC

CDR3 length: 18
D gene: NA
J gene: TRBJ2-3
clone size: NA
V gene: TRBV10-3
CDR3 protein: CAISESQVARKRTDTQYF
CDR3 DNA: TGTGCCATCAGTGAGTCCCAGGTAGCGAGAAAGCGCACAGATACGCAGTATTTT

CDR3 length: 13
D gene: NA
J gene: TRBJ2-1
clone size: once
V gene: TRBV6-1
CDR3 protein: CASVDFGAQEQFF
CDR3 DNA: TGTGCCAGCGTTGATTTTGGGGCCCAAGAGCAGTTCTTC

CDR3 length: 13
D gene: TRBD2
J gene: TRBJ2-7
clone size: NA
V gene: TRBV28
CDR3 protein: CASKVAGGYEQYF
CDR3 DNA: TGTGCCAGCAAAGTGGCGGGGGGCTACGAGCAGTACTTC

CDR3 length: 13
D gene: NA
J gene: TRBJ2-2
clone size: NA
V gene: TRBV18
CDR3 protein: CASFPDDTGELFF
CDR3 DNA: TGTGCCAGCTTTCCGGACGACACCGGGGAGCTGTTTTTT

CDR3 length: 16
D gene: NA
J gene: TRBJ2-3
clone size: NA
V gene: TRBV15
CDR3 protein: CATSPSRGHRGDTQYF
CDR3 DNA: TGTGCCACCAGCCCTTCCCGGGGGCACAGGGGAGATACGCAGTATTTT

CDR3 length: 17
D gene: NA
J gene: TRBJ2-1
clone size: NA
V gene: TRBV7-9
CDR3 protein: CASSFRHLAAVYNEQFF
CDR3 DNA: TGTGCCAGCAGCTTTCGACACTTAGCGGCGGTCTACAATGAGCAGTTCTTC

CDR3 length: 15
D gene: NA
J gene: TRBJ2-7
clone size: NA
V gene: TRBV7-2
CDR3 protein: CASSLSRRSPYEQYF
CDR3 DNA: TGTGCCAGCAGCTTAAGCCGGAGATCCCCTTACGAGCAGTACTTC

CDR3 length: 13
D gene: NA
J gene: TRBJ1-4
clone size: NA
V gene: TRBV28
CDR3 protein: CASSLQIHEKLFF
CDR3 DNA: TGTGCCAGCAGTTTACAGATACATGAAAAACTGTTTTTT

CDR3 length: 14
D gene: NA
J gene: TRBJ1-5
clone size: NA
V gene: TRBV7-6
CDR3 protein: CASSLYPGYQPQHF
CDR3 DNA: TGTGCCAGCAGCTTATATCCGGGTTATCAGCCCCAGCATTTT

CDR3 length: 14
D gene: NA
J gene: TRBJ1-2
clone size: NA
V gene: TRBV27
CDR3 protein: CASSPADSYYGYTF
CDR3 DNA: TGTGCCAGCAGTCCGGCGGACAGTTACTATGGCTACACCTTC

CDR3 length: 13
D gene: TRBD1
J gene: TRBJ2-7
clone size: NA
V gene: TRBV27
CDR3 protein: CASSLGTGSEQYF
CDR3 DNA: TGTGCCAGCAGTTTAGGGACAGGGTCTGAGCAGTACTTC

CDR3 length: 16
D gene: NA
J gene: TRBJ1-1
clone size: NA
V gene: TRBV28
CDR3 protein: CASSFFGREKNTEAFF
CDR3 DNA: TGTGCCAGCAGTTTCTTTGGGAGGGAAAAGAACACTGAAGCTTTCTTT

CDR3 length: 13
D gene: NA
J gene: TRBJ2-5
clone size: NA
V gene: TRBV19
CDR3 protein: CASSPPGVGTQYF
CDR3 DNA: TGTGCCAGTAGCCCCCCTGGAGTCGGGACCCAGTACTTC

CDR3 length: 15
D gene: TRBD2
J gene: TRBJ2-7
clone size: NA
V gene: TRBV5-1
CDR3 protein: CASSLGRTSLFEQYF
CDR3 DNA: TGCGCCAGCAGCTTGGGAAGGACTAGCCTTTTCGAGCAGTACTTC

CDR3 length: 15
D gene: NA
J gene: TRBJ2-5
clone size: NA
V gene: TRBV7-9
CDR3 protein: CASSLAANEPETQYF
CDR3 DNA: TGTGCCAGCAGCTTAGCGGCCAATGAGCCAGAGACCCAGTACTTC

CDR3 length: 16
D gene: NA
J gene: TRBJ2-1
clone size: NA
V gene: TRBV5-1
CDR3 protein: CASSPDVLGPYNEQFF
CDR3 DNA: TGCGCCAGCAGCCCGGACGTTCTCGGACCCTACAATGAGCAGTTCTTC

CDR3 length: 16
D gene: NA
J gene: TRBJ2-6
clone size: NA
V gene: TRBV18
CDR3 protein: CASSPDSNSGANVLTF
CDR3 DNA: TGTGCCAGCTCCCCGGACAGCAACTCTGGGGCCAACGTCCTGACTTTC

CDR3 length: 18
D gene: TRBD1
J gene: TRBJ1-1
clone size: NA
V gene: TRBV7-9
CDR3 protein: CASSFFGWTGSMNTEAFF
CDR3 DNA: TGTGCCAGCAGCTTCTTTGGGTGGACAGGGAGTATGAACACTGAAGCTTTCTTT

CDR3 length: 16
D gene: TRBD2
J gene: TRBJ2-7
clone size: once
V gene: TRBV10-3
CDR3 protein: CAISEPLAGSAMEQYF
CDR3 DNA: TGTGCCATCAGTGAGCCGCTAGCGGGGTCAGCCATGGAGCAGTACTTC

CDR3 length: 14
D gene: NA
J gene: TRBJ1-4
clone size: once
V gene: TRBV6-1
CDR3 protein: CASRGRIMDEKLFF
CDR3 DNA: TGTGCCAGCCGAGGGAGAATAATGGATGAAAAACTGTTTTTT

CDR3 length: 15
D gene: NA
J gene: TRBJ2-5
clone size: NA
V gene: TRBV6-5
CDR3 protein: CASSYFIGGKETQYF
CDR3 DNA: TGTGCCAGCAGTTACTTCATTGGAGGGAAGGAGACCCAGTACTTC